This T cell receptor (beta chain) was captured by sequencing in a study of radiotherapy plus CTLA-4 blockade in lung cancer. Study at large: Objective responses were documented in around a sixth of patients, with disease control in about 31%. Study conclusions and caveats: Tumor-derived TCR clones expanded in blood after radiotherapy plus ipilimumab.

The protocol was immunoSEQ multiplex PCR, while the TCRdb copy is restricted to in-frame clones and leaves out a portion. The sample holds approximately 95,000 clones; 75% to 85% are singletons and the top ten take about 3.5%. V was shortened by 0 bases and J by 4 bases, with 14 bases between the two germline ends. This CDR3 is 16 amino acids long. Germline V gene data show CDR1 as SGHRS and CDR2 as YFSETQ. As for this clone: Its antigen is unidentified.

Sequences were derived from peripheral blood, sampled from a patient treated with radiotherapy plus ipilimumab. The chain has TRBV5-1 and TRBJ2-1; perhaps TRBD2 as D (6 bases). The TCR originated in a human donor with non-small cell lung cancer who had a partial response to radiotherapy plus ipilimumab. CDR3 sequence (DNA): TGCGCCAGCAGCTTGGGCAGCGGGCCTTCATACAATGAGCAGTTCTTC. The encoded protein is CASSLGSGPSYNEQFF.